These 30 T cell receptor beta chains came from one sample sequenced in a study of shared clonotypes between healthy human individuals. Repertoires were generated with immunoSEQ multiplex PCR, while TCRdb's copy carries only in-frame clones and drops some. Counted here are 2 million to 2.5 million clones, around 95% occurring once; the ten biggest clones make up 0.1% to 0.15%. Specimen: naive CD4+ T cells sorted from blood. The subset: CD45RA+ positively selected. The receptor set was obtained from a man younger than 30 in good health.

The rearrangement links TRBV10-2 to TRBJ2-7; D remains unclear. The CDR3 contains 12 residues. Germline-derived CDR1 and CDR2 are WSHSY and SAAADI. V was pared by 3 bases and J by 6 bases, with 9 bases between. The CDR3 nucleotides read TGCGCCAGCAGTGACCCCGAACGCGAGCAGTACTTC. It encodes CASSDPEREQYF.

A word on this clone: The same CDR3 is also encoded by other DNA sequences in this sample. The CDR3 reads CASSEGTYGYTF. The CDR3 DNA reads as TGTGCCAGCAGTGAGGGGACCTATGGCTACACCTTC. This chain connects TRBV6-1 to TRBJ1-2; tentatively, D is TRBD1 (5 bases). The CDR3 consists of 12 residues. V lost 3 bases to trimming and J lost 4 bases, with 6 bases between them. CDR1 MNHNS and CDR2 SASEGT come from the germline V gene.

J is TRBJ2-3 and V is TRBV6-4, with D possibly being TRBD1 (6 bases). Trimming cost V 6 bases and J 1 base, with 14 bases left between them. Germline V CDR1 and CDR2: MRHNA, SNTAGT. CDR3 length equals 15 residues. CDR3 protein: CASSLGTSRTDTQYF. CDR3 nucleotides: TGTGCCAGCAGCCTCGGGACAAGCCGCACAGATACGCAGTATTTT.

The chain employs TRBV27 and TRBJ2-1, with D possibly being TRBD2 (6 bases). Germline-derived CDR1 and CDR2 are MNHEY and SMNVEV (reference sequence). V lost 2 bases, J lost 6 bases, and 17 bases lay in between. The CDR3 contains 16 residues. CDR3 sequence (DNA): TGTGCCAGCAGTTTAGAGGCGGGATGGAATCCCAATGAGCAGTTCTTC. Amino acid sequence: CASSLEAGWNPNEQFF.

This clone was seen once. V and J are TRBV7-2 and TRBJ1-5; maybe TRBD1 (5 bases). The CDR3 runs to 16 residues. The ends were cut back, 2 bases at V and 3 bases at J, with 14 bases in the middle. CDR1 is SGHTA, CDR2 FQGNSA, per germline. The CDR3 reads CASSLFDQGTNQPQHF. The DNA of the CDR3 is TGTGCCAGCAGCTTATTCGACCAGGGTACCAATCAGCCCCAGCATTTT.

The V call is TRBV7-9, the J call TRBJ2-7, with D unresolved. Between the trimmed V and J ends, which lost 8 bases and 1 base, there was a span of 15 bases. The germline gives CDR1 SEHNR, CDR2 FQNEAQ (reference sequence). This CDR3 comprises 14 residues. The CDR3 reads CASSNLLTSYEQYF. CDR3 coding DNA: TGTGCCAGCTCCAACCTCCTTACATCCTACGAGCAGTACTTC.

The gene calls are TRBV7-8 and TRBJ1-6; a weak D match, TRBD1 (5 bases). The CDR3 has 14 amino acids. Germline CDR1 reads SGHVS; CDR2 reads FQNEAQ. V lost 5 bases, J lost 12 bases, and 17 bases lay in between. The CDR3 sequence is CASSPAQDPRPLHF. The CDR3, as DNA: TGTGCCAGCAGCCCAGCACAGGACCCGAGACCCCTCCACTTT.

About this clone: This sample includes further DNA sequences coding for the same CDR3. The J gene is TRBJ1-2, the V gene TRBV7-2; D remains unclear. The V gene's germline CDR1 is SGHTA and CDR2 FQGNSA. The CDR3 consists of 13 residues. Trimming removed 1 base at V and 5 bases at J, with 8 bases between. The CDR3 DNA sequence: TGTGCCAGCAGCTTAGGGCAGTCTTATGGCTACACCTTC. Residues: CASSLGQSYGYTF. The variable domain in full, completed from reference TRBV7-2 and TRBJ1-2, reads GAGVSQSPSNKVTEKGKDVELRCDPISGHTALYWYRQSLGQGLEFLIYFQGNSAPDKSGLPSDRFSAERTGGSVSTLTIQRTQQEDSAVYLCASSLGQSYGYTFGSGTRLTVV.

This chain joins TRBV7-2 and TRBJ1-4, with D uncertain. Germline V gene sequence: CDR1 SGHTA, CDR2 FQGNSA. The germline V and J ends were trimmed by 1 base and 10 bases, with 16 bases remaining between them. The CDR3 consists of 15 residues. This CDR3 is CASSLGPGSVGKLFF. The CDR3 nucleotides read TGTGCCAGCAGCTTAGGGCCGGGGTCGGTCGGAAAACTGTTTTTT.

Worth noting for this clone: The identical CDR3 is also encoded by other nucleotide sequences in the sample. This chain links TRBV30 with TRBJ1-2, with no clear D. The CDR3 loop spans 13 amino acids. V was pared by 0 bases and J by 2 bases, with 7 bases between. CDR1 GTSNPN and CDR2 SVGIG come from the germline V gene (reference sequence). This CDR3 reads CAWSVGINYGYTF. The CDR3 nucleotides read TGTGCCTGGAGTGTAGGGATAAACTATGGCTACACCTTC. Drawing the rest from reference TRBV30 and TRBJ1-2, the complete variable domain is SQTIHQWPATLVQPVGSPLSLECTVEGTSNPNLYWYRQAAGRGLQLLFYSVGIGQISSEVPQNLSASRPQDRQFILSSKKLLLSDSGFYLCAWSVGINYGYTFGSGTRLTVV.

This clone was counted between two and nine times. This chain joins TRBV25-1 and TRBJ1-1; 8 bases map to TRBD1. The V and J ends lost 3 bases and 10 bases, in that order; junction bases with no gene match: 16. Germline V lookup: CDR1 MGHDK, CDR2 SYGVNS. This CDR3 has 16 residues. In DNA, the CDR3 is TGTGCCAGCAGTGATGTCTGTCCGGGACAGGCGTGTGGAGCTTTCTTT. It specifies CASSDVCPGQACGAFF.

The rearrangement uses TRBV6-6 and TRBJ2-3; 8 positions agree with TRBD1. Per germline, CDR1 MNHNY and CDR2 SVGAGI (reference sequence). This CDR3 contains 16 residues. V gave up 4 bases and J gave up 5 bases; unmatched junction bases: 11. DNA of the CDR3: TGTGCCAGCAGTTCTTTTGGACAGGGTAGTGGAGATACGCAGTATTTT. Translating gives CASSSFGQGSGDTQYF.

Details on this clone: This specimen includes other DNA sequences encoding the same CDR3. The chain combines TRBV6-1 with TRBJ1-4; no reliable D call. V lost 6 bases and J lost 0, with 11 bases in between. The CDR3 has 15 amino acids. The V gene's germline CDR1 is MNHNS and CDR2 SASEGT. CDR3 loop: CASSERAATNEKLFF. CDR3 nucleotide sequence: TGTGCCAGCAGCGAAAGGGCTGCAACTAATGAAAAACTGTTTTTT.

Only one count was recorded for this clone. The chain employs TRBV7-9 and TRBJ1-2, with 9 bases matching TRBD1. Per the germline V gene, CDR1 is SEHNR and CDR2 is FQNEAQ (reference sequence). The CDR3 totals 17 residues. V lost 6 bases and J lost 8; bases outside the gene matches: 19. CDR3 sequence (DNA): TGTGCCAGCAGGCCAGATGATTCCATACAGGGGGCGCGAGGCTACACCTTC. Its protein is CASRPDDSIQGARGYTF.

The chain recombines TRBV30 with TRBJ2-7, with a tentative D call TRBD1 (5 bases). Trimming removed 0 bases at V and 2 bases at J, with 14 bases between. There are 15 residues in the CDR3. Germline CDR1 reads GTSNPN; CDR2 reads SVGIG (reference sequence). The CDR3 here is CAWSVHRAGPYEQYF. The CDR3 DNA sequence: TGTGCCTGGAGTGTACACCGGGCAGGGCCCTACGAGCAGTACTTC. Full variable domain (rest looked up from reference TRBV30 and TRBJ2-7): SQTIHQWPATLVQPVGSPLSLECTVEGTSNPNLYWYRQAAGRGLQLLFYSVGIGQISSEVPQNLSASRPQDRQFILSSKKLLLSDSGFYLCAWSVHRAGPYEQYFGPGTRLTVT.

This chain joins TRBV27 and TRBJ1-2; D might be TRBD1 (6 bases). Between the trimmed V and J ends, which lost 6 bases and 4 bases, there was a span of 30 bases. Germline V gene data show CDR1 as MNHEY and CDR2 as SMNVEV (reference sequence). The CDR3 sequence is 19 residues long. CDR3 region: CASSWAGGAGLSYGYGYTF. The CDR3 DNA reads TGTGCCAGCAGCTGGGCGGGGGGGGCCGGACTCAGTTACGGCTATGGCTACACCTTC.

The table lists this clone with a count of one. J is TRBJ2-1 and V is TRBV10-3, with 8 bases identical to TRBD2. The CDR3 extends over 16 amino acids. V was pared by 8 bases and J by 2 bases, with 11 bases of the junction left unmatched. Germline V gene data show CDR1 as ENHRY and CDR2 as SYGVKD. In nucleotides, the CDR3 is TGTGCCATCGGAGGGCAAACTAGCGGACCCTACAATGAGCAGTTCTTC. Residues: CAIGGQTSGPYNEQFF.

The genes are TRBV6-5 and TRBJ2-5, with D perhaps given as TRBD1 or TRBD2 (5 bases each). Trimming removed 2 bases from V and 5 bases from J, with 15 bases in between. Germline V CDR1 and CDR2: MNHEY, SVGAGI. This CDR3 spans 15 amino acids. The CDR3 region has the DNA TGTGCCAGCAGTTACGGTGGGGGTAGTAGTGAGACCCAGTACTTC. This gives the protein CASSYGGGSSETQYF.

The CDR3 coding sequence is TGTGCCAGCAGTTTCCCAGGGCAAGAGACCCAGTACTTC. Protein product: CASSFPGQETQYF. V gene TRBV6-6 combines with J gene TRBJ2-5, with D perhaps TRBD1 (5 bases). The germline V gene has CDR1 MNHNY and CDR2 SVGAGI (reference sequence). The V end was cut by 4 bases, the J end by 2 bases, with 8 bases between. This CDR3 region has 13 residues.

The J gene is TRBJ1-4, the V gene TRBV4-3, with TRBD1 identical over 7 bases. Trimming removed 4 bases from V and 3 bases from J; junction bases left unmatched: 5. CDR1 and CDR2 from the germline V gene are LGHNA and YSLEER. The CDR3 is 15 amino acids. The chain's CDR3 is CASSRWTGANEKLFF. The CDR3 DNA reads TGCGCCAGCAGCCGCTGGACAGGAGCTAATGAAAAACTGTTTTTT.

The chain uses TRBV6-1 and TRBJ2-7; D may correspond to TRBD1 or TRBD2 (6 bases each). Deletions cut 7 bases from V and 2 bases from J, with 15 bases between. CDR3 size: 14 residues. Germline lookup yields CDR1 MNHNS and CDR2 SASEGT. The DNA for the CDR3 is TGTGCCAGCAAAAAAGGGGGGTTAGCCTACGAGCAGTACTTC. Translating it yields CASKKGGLAYEQYF.

As to this clone: At the DNA level, this CDR3 is encoded by other sequences in the same sample as well. This chain joins TRBV4-3 and TRBJ2-1; no firm D call. Per germline, CDR1 LGHNA and CDR2 YSLEER. V was shortened by 0 bases and J by 0 bases, with 6 bases between the two germline ends. The CDR3 is 15 residues long. The CDR3 DNA reads TGCGCCAGCAGCCAAGAGAAAAGCTCCTACAATGAGCAGTTCTTC. Protein: CASSQEKSSYNEQFF.

The genes are TRBV6-5 and TRBJ1-6, with 11 positions matching TRBD1. This CDR3 has 15 amino acids. Unmatched junction bases numbered 4, after V lost 2 bases and J lost 10 bases. CDR1 is MNHEY, CDR2 SVGAGI, per germline. The CDR3 DNA reads as TGTGCCAGCAGTTACCGGGGACAGGGGGAATCACCCCTCCACTTT. Encoded protein: CASSYRGQGESPLHF.

This sequence joins TRBV5-1 and TRBJ2-3, with 8 positions matching TRBD2. Per the germline V gene, CDR1 is SGHRS and CDR2 is YFSETQ. The length of the CDR3 is 18 residues. J gave up 0 bases and V 4 bases, and 13 bases lay outside the gene matches. CDR3 loop: CASSPGPGGLTSTDTQYF. In DNA, the CDR3 is TGCGCCAGCAGCCCGGGACCGGGGGGGCTAACTAGCACAGATACGCAGTATTTT.

J is TRBJ1-4 and V is TRBV30, with 10 bases aligning to TRBD1. From germline, CDR1 is GTSNPN and CDR2 SVGIG (reference sequence). The V and J ends lost 2 bases and 8 bases, in that order; junction bases with no gene match: 8. The CDR3 has 15 residues. CDR3 loop: CAWSRATGGREKLFF. The DNA of the CDR3 is TGTGCCTGGAGTCGCGCGACAGGGGGCAGAGAAAAACTGTTTTTT.

For this clone: Other DNA variants within this sample encode the same CDR3. The rearrangement joins TRBV6-6 to TRBJ2-5; D not certain. Germline assignment: CDR1 MNHNY and CDR2 SVGAGI (reference sequence). The CDR3 runs to 11 residues. V lost 3 bases to trimming and J lost 4 bases, with 3 bases between them. CDR3 in amino acids: CASSYVETQYF. The CDR3 DNA is TGTGCCAGCAGTTATGTAGAGACCCAGTACTTC.

The rearrangement links TRBV7-8 to TRBJ1-2, with 10 bases matching TRBD1. CDR1 and CDR2 (germline): SGHVS, FQNEAQ. J lost 4 bases, V lost 5 bases, and 10 bases had no gene match. The CDR3 is made up of 16 amino acids. For the CDR3, the DNA is TGTGCCAGCAGCGCGCCGACAGGGGGCGCTGGCTATGGCTACACCTTC. It translates to CASSAPTGGAGYGYTF. The full variable domain, in which reference TRBV7-8 and TRBJ1-2 provide the parts outside the CDR3, is GAGVSQSPRYKVAKRGQDVALRCDPISGHVSLFWYQQALGQGPEFLTYFQNEAQLDKSGLPSDRFFAERPEGSVSTLKIQRTQQEDSAVYLCASSAPTGGAGYGYTFGSGTRLTVV.

The chain is built from TRBV5-6 and TRBJ2-5, with 7 bases aligning to TRBD1. Germline CDR1 is SGHDT and CDR2 is YYEEEE. The CDR3 sequence is 12 residues long. With V trimmed by 4 bases and J by 4 bases, 1 base remained unmatched. The CDR3 is CASSPGGETQYF. In DNA form, the CDR3 reads TGTGCCAGCAGCCCAGGGGGAGAGACCCAGTACTTC.

The chain carries TRBV19 and TRBJ1-5; 7 bases fit TRBD1. From germline, CDR1 is LNHDA and CDR2 SQIVND (reference sequence). There are 16 residues in the CDR3. After removal of 4 bases from V and 4 bases from J, the junction contained 10 bases not matched to a gene. CDR3 loop: CASSTGTGVKNQPQHF. CDR3 coding DNA: TGTGCCAGTAGTACGGGAACAGGGGTAAAGAATCAGCCCCAGCATTTT.

The chain has TRBV11-2 and TRBJ2-7; TRBD2 matches 9 bases. The CDR3 is made up of 16 amino acids. CDR1 SGHAT and CDR2 FQNNGV come from the germline V gene. The junction had 8 bases not matched to a gene; V was cut back by 3 bases and J by 2 bases. The CDR3 DNA reads as TGTGCCAGCAGCTTCTGGAACCTAGCGGGAACCTACGAGCAGTACTTC. Translation gives CASSFWNLAGTYEQYF.